These 10 T cell receptor beta chains came from one sample sequenced in a study of blood T cell repertoires in COVID-19. The assay was immunoSEQ multiplex PCR, and TCRdb's table has in-frame clones only and misses some. Among 9,500 to 15,000 clones listed, more than 70% were seen once. Specimen: peripheral blood. The receptor set was obtained from a human donor in a cohort sampled during active COVID-19.

The chain combines TRBV5-1 with TRBJ2-3, with 7 bases lining up with TRBD2. The length of the CDR3 is 16 residues. Per the germline V gene, CDR1 is SGHRS and CDR2 is YFSETQ. J was trimmed by 0 bases and V by 0 bases; bases with no gene match: 4. CDR3 bases: TGCGCCAGCAGCTTGGAGGGGACTACTAGCACAGATACGCAGTATTTT. This encodes CASSLEGTTSTDTQYF.

The rearrangement uses TRBV6-2 or TRBV6-3 and TRBJ2-5, with TRBD2 matching 7 bases. The CDR3 runs 18 residues. Losses at the gene ends were 0 bases for V and 1 base for J; bases not matched to a gene: 11. Germline CDR1 reads MNHEY; CDR2 reads SVGEGT. CDR3 loop: CASSYSPWAGVGQETQYF. In nucleotides, the CDR3 is TGTGCCAGCAGTTACTCCCCTTGGGCGGGAGTAGGCCAAGAGACCCAGTACTTC.

This clone was observed a handful of times. The V call is TRBV7-2, the J call TRBJ2-2; 12 nucleotides line up with TRBD2. V was clipped by 4 bases and J by 5 bases; unmatched bases: 2. The CDR3 has 15 amino acids. Germline assignment: CDR1 SGHTA and CDR2 FQGNSA. The CDR3 DNA reads TGTGCCAGCAGCTCTAGCGGGAGGGGAACCGGGGAGCTGTTTTTT. Its protein product is CASSSSGRGTGELFF. The full variable domain, completed using reference TRBV7-2 and TRBJ2-2, is GAGVSQSPSNKVTEKGKDVELRCDPISGHTALYWYRQSLGQGLEFLIYFQGNSAPDKSGLPSDRFSAERTGGSVSTLTIQRTQQEDSAVYLCASSSSGRGTGELFFGEGSRLTVL.

The rearrangement links TRBV27 to TRBJ2-1; the D gene is possibly TRBD2 (6 bases). This CDR3 comprises 15 residues. Trimming took 1 base from V and 0 from J, leaving 7 bases between them. Germline CDR1 reads MNHEY; CDR2 reads SMNVEV (reference sequence). The chain's CDR3 is CASSLFGSSYNEQFF. The DNA for the CDR3 is TGTGCCAGCAGTTTATTCGGGAGCTCCTACAATGAGCAGTTCTTC.

The chain couples TRBV5-1 to TRBJ2-3; 8 bases line up with TRBD1. Germline assignment: CDR1 SGHRS and CDR2 YFSETQ. CDR3 length: 15 residues. Trimming removed 0 bases from V and 2 bases from J; junction bases left unmatched: 2. CDR3 nucleotide sequence: TGCGCCAGCAGCTTGGCAGGGGGCTTCACAGATACGCAGTATTTT. This encodes CASSLAGGFTDTQYF.

This clone was counted a few times. The genes are TRBV28 and TRBJ1-1; perhaps TRBD1 as D (5 bases). The CDR3 loop spans 14 amino acids. Per germline, CDR1 MDHEN and CDR2 SYDVKM. V gave up 7 bases and J gave up 4 bases, with 16 bases separating them. The CDR3 DNA is TGTGCCAGCATACGGAGGTTGGGGGGCACTGAAGCTTTCTTT. Its translation: CASIRRLGGTEAFF.

The chain employs TRBV3-1 (or the pseudogene TRBV3-2) and TRBJ2-7, with D possibly TRBD2 on 6 matching bases. Trimming cost V 4 bases and J 1 base, with 14 bases left between them. Germline loops: CDR1 LGHDT, CDR2 YNNKEL (reference sequence). This CDR3 comprises 15 residues. CDR3 amino acids: CASSLLAEGSYEQYF. Here the CDR3 DNA reads TGTGCCAGCAGCCTGTTAGCGGAGGGATCCTACGAGCAGTACTTC.

The chain joins TRBV29-1 to TRBJ2-7, with a weak D call TRBD1 (6 bases). V was cut by 4 bases and J by 1 base, with 14 bases left in between. The CDR3 runs 14 residues. Germline V lookup: CDR1 SQVTM, CDR2 ANQGSEA. The CDR3 here is CSVVRQDRSYEQYF. The CDR3 DNA is TGCAGCGTTGTCCGGCAGGACAGATCCTACGAGCAGTACTTC.

The chain carries TRBV25-1 and TRBJ1-6; D perhaps matches TRBD1 (6 bases). CDR1 and CDR2 from the germline V gene are MGHDK and SYGVNS. The CDR3 has 16 amino acids. Trimming left V 3 bases short and J 2 bases short, with 11 bases between. The CDR3 DNA sequence: TGTGCCAGCAGTGACAGGGGAAGGACCTATAATTCACCCCTCCACTTT. Its protein is CASSDRGRTYNSPLHF.

This rearrangement joins TRBV28 to TRBJ2-7; possible D gene TRBD2, 5 bases. CDR3 size: 15 residues. Germline V gene sequence: CDR1 MDHEN, CDR2 SYDVKM. V was cut by 6 bases and J by 0 bases, with 15 bases left in between. The CDR3 is CASRTTTRVSYEQYF. CDR3 nucleotide sequence: TGTGCCAGCAGAACGACTACCCGAGTCTCCTACGAGCAGTACTTC.